The 9 T cell receptor beta chains in this list originate from one sample, sequenced in a study of cytomegalovirus exposure and HLA in healthy donors. A multiplex PCR was run with 60 Vbeta primers and 13 Jbeta primers. Assay used: immunoSEQ multiplex PCR; TCRdb lists only in-frame clones, some missing. The table records some 200,000 clones, around four fifths of them present only once. Sample: PBMCs. These receptors originate from a woman in her forties in good health and CMV-seronegative.

This chain links TRBV6-5 with TRBJ2-7, with TRBD2 matching over 7 bases. V lost 8 bases to trimming and J lost 11 bases; unmatched junction nucleotides: 9. Germline assignment: CDR1 MNHEY and CDR2 SVGAGI. The CDR3 is 11 residues long. DNA of the CDR3: TGTGCCAGCTCCGGGGGGTCCTTGGAGTACTTC. Amino acids: CASSGGSLEYF.

V gene TRBV6-5 combines with J gene TRBJ1-1; D is perhaps TRBD1 (6 bases). Germline V gene data show CDR1 as MNHEY and CDR2 as SVGAGI. The CDR3 loop spans 13 amino acids. Trimming left V 6 bases short and J 7 bases short, with 15 bases between. The CDR3 spells CASSTGQLREAFF. The CDR3 DNA follows: TGTGCCAGCAGCACCGGACAGCTGCGTGAAGCTTTCTTT.

The count of this clone is one. The V gene is TRBV2, the J gene TRBJ2-5; 13 nucleotides match TRBD2. J was trimmed by 10 bases and V by 6 bases; bases with no gene match: 8. Per germline, CDR1 SNHLY and CDR2 FYNNEI. This CDR3 region has 14 residues. CDR3 residues: CASSAGTSGTFQYF. As DNA, the CDR3 is TGTGCCAGCAGCGCCGGGACTAGCGGGACCTTCCAGTACTTC.

The CDR3: CASTLGGFEAFF. The DNA of the CDR3 is TGTGCCAGCACCCTTGGGGGGTTTGAAGCTTTCTTT. The chain carries TRBV7-9 and TRBJ1-1; tentative D call: TRBD1 (5 bases). Trimming stripped 7 bases from V and 7 bases from J, with 13 bases between. The CDR3 is 12 amino acids. Germline loops: CDR1 SEHNR, CDR2 FQNEAQ (reference sequence).

The rearrangement joins TRBV7-6 to TRBJ2-7, with TRBD2 as a possible D gene (5 bases). The germline gives CDR1 SGHVS, CDR2 FNYEAQ. Between the trimmed V and J ends, which lost 5 bases and 7 bases, there was a span of 15 bases. This CDR3 contains 13 residues. CDR3 bases: TGTGCCAGCAGCGCCACCCCGAGGGTAGAGCAGTACTTC. Translation: CASSATPRVEQYF. The full variable domain, completed using reference TRBV7-6 and TRBJ2-7, is GAGVSQSPRYKVTKRGQDVALRCDPISGHVSLYWYRQALGQGPEFLTYFNYEAQQDKSGLPNDRFSAERPEGSISTLTIQRTEQRDSAMYRCASSATPRVEQYFGPGTRLTVT.

The chain employs TRBV4-1 and TRBJ2-1; 10 bases match TRBD2. CDR3 length equals 20 residues. V lost 5 bases to trimming and J lost 0 bases; unmatched junction nucleotides: 16. Germline loops: CDR1 MGHRA, CDR2 YSYEKL. The CDR3 protein is CASSNQGASGSRGSYNEQFF. CDR3 DNA sequence: TGCGCCAGCAGCAATCAGGGGGCTAGCGGGAGTCGGGGCTCCTACAATGAGCAGTTCTTC.

The gene calls are TRBV9 and TRBJ1-2; D uncertain. Trimming left V 3 bases short and J 3 bases short, with 9 bases between. Per germline, CDR1 SGDLS and CDR2 YYNGEE. This CDR3 comprises 13 residues. CDR3 coding DNA: TGTGCCAGCAGCGGAAACAGCCACTATGGCTACACCTTC. This codes for CASSGNSHYGYTF.

The gene calls are TRBV10-1 and TRBJ2-5; tentatively, D is TRBD2 (5 bases). Germline V CDR1 and CDR2: WNHNN, SYGVQD (reference sequence). Trimming cost V 3 bases and J 5 bases, with 7 bases left between them. The length of the CDR3 is 12 residues. The CDR3 loop reads CASSDTGETQYF. The CDR3 region has the DNA TGCGCCAGCAGTGACACGGGGGAGACCCAGTACTTC.

This clone was recorded a few times. This chain uses TRBV30 with TRBJ1-5, with a weak D call TRBD1 (5 bases). Germline lookup yields CDR1 GTSNPN and CDR2 SVGIG (reference sequence). The V gene lost 1 base and the J gene lost 6 bases, with 16 bases spanning the gap. The CDR3 is made up of 15 amino acids. CDR3 loop: CAWSGTTGLSQPQHF. The CDR3 DNA sequence: TGTGCCTGGAGTGGAACCACAGGTTTGAGTCAGCCCCAGCATTTT. The whole variable domain, filled in from reference TRBV30 and TRBJ1-5, reads SQTIHQWPATLVQPVGSPLSLECTVEGTSNPNLYWYRQAAGRGLQLLFYSVGIGQISSEVPQNLSASRPQDRQFILSSKKLLLSDSGFYLCAWSGTTGLSQPQHFGDGTRLSIL.